The T cell receptor (beta chain) described here comes from a study of blood T cell repertoires in COVID-19. This clone came up a few times. Profiling relied on immunoSEQ multiplex PCR, and the TCRdb table lists in-frame clones only, not all of them. The table lists tens of thousands of clones, 80% to 90% of them singletons. CDR1 is MNHEY, CDR2 SVGAGI, per germline. Trimming shortened V by 2 bases and J by 4 bases, and 9 bases separated the two germline ends. The CDR3 contains 14 residues. Sequencing input: peripheral blood. This sequence joins TRBV6-5 and TRBJ1-3; D call uncertain. The sequence was obtained from a man in his sixties with acute or convalescent COVID-19. CDR3 residues: CASSYNSLGNTIYF. The CDR3, as DNA: TGTGCCAGCAGTTACAACTCGCTGGGAAACACCATATATTTT.